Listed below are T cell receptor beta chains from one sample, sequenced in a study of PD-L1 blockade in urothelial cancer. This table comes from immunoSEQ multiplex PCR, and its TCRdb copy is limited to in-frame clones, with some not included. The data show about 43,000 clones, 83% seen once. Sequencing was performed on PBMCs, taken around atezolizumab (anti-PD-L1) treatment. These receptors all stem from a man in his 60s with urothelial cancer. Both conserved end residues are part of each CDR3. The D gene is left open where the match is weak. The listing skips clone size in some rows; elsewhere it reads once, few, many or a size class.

CDR3nt: TGCGCCAGCAGTCTCGGCGGGATTGGGGTTGCCGGGGAGCTGTTTTTT
CDR3aa: CASSLGGIGVAGELFF
abundance: NA
d_gene: NA
j_gene: TRBJ2-2
v_gene: TRBV5-1

CDR3nt: TGTGCCAGCAGCGTAGAACTAGCGCCTCACTACGAGCAGTACTTC
CDR3aa: CASSVELAPHYEQYF
abundance: NA
d_gene: TRBD2
j_gene: TRBJ2-7
v_gene: TRBV9

CDR3nt: TGTGCCAGCAGCCCCGGGACTGTCTACGAGCAGTACTTC
CDR3aa: CASSPGTVYEQYF
abundance: NA
d_gene: NA
j_gene: TRBJ2-7
v_gene: TRBV5-6

CDR3nt: TGTGCCAGCAGCAGGACAGGGGTTGATGAAAAACTGTTTTTT
CDR3aa: CASSRTGVDEKLFF
abundance: NA
d_gene: TRBD1
j_gene: TRBJ1-4
v_gene: TRBV6-1

CDR3nt: TGTGCCCTGGAGCCGCTCGGGTTTTCCTATGGCTACACCTTC
CDR3aa: CALEPLGFSYGYTF
abundance: NA
d_gene: NA
j_gene: TRBJ1-2
v_gene: TRBV30

CDR3nt: TGTGCCAGCAGCTTATCTCCGGGACTAGCGTCAGATACGCAGTATTTT
CDR3aa: CASSLSPGLASDTQYF
abundance: NA
d_gene: TRBD2
j_gene: TRBJ2-3
v_gene: TRBV7-6

CDR3nt: TGTGCAAGTCGCTCTGACCCCCGGCAGGGAGGAGGCACCGGGGAGCTGTTTTTT
CDR3aa: CASRSDPRQGGGTGELFF
abundance: NA
d_gene: NA
j_gene: TRBJ2-2
v_gene: TRBV12-2

CDR3nt: TGCAGCGTTGAATACCGGGACAATTTGAAGACCCAGTACTTC
CDR3aa: CSVEYRDNLKTQYF
abundance: NA
d_gene: NA
j_gene: TRBJ2-5
v_gene: TRBV29-1

CDR3nt: TGTGCCAGCAGCTCAAAACAGGGGGGCGAGCAGTACTTC
CDR3aa: CASSSKQGGEQYF
abundance: few
d_gene: TRBD1
j_gene: TRBJ2-7
v_gene: TRBV7-2

CDR3nt: TGTGCCAGCAGCCAAGGTGGGACACAGATGAACACTGAAGCTTTCTTT
CDR3aa: CASSQGGTQMNTEAFF
abundance: NA
d_gene: NA
j_gene: TRBJ1-1
v_gene: TRBV7-2

CDR3nt: TGCAGCGTCCAGACCACAGGCTATGGCTACACCTTC
CDR3aa: CSVQTTGYGYTF
abundance: NA
d_gene: NA
j_gene: TRBJ1-2
v_gene: TRBV29-1

CDR3nt: TGTGCCACCAGCAGAGACTACTCGGGAACTAATGAAAAACTGTTTTTT
CDR3aa: CATSRDYSGTNEKLFF
abundance: once
d_gene: NA
j_gene: TRBJ1-4
v_gene: TRBV15

CDR3nt: TGTGCCAGCAGTTGGACAGGGTTCGATAGCAATCAGCCCCAGCATTTT
CDR3aa: CASSWTGFDSNQPQHF
abundance: NA
d_gene: TRBD1
j_gene: TRBJ1-5
v_gene: TRBV27

CDR3nt: TGTGCCAGCAGCCAAGACGTCGGACAGGGGACGGGAGATACGCAGTATTTT
CDR3aa: CASSQDVGQGTGDTQYF
abundance: once
d_gene: TRBD1
j_gene: TRBJ2-3
v_gene: TRBV4-2

CDR3nt: TGTGCCAGCACCCGGGGGCGGGGGGGAACCTACGAGCAGTACTTC
CDR3aa: CASTRGRGGTYEQYF
abundance: NA
d_gene: TRBD2
j_gene: TRBJ2-7
v_gene: TRBV6-5

CDR3nt: TGTGCCAGCAGCTTAGTATCGGACGAGCAGTACTTC
CDR3aa: CASSLVSDEQYF
abundance: NA
d_gene: NA
j_gene: TRBJ2-7
v_gene: TRBV7-9

CDR3nt: TGTGCCAGCAGTTTAATAAGGCGGGGGGTATCCACGGAGACCCAGTACTTC
CDR3aa: CASSLIRRGVSTETQYF
abundance: NA
d_gene: TRBD2
j_gene: TRBJ2-5
v_gene: TRBV28

CDR3nt: TGCGCCAGCAGACGCCTTCGAGGGGAGGGGGAGACCCAGTACTTC
CDR3aa: CASRRLRGEGETQYF
abundance: NA
d_gene: TRBD2
j_gene: TRBJ2-5
v_gene: TRBV5-1

CDR3nt: TGTGCCATCAGTGGGGAGGGCCGTACAGAGACCCAGTACTTC
CDR3aa: CAISGEGRTETQYF
abundance: NA
d_gene: TRBD2
j_gene: TRBJ2-5
v_gene: TRBV10-3

CDR3nt: TGTGCCAGCAGGCAGGGCTTAACCGGGGAGCTGTTTTTT
CDR3aa: CASRQGLTGELFF
abundance: NA
d_gene: NA
j_gene: TRBJ2-2
v_gene: TRBV2

CDR3nt: TGTGCCAGCAGCCAAGATTTACTTAGCGGGGGGGCCCCAGATACGCAGTATTTT
CDR3aa: CASSQDLLSGGAPDTQYF
abundance: NA
d_gene: TRBD2
j_gene: TRBJ2-3
v_gene: TRBV4-2

CDR3nt: TGTGCTAGCAGCATTAGCGGGGGAGAAGATACGCAGTATTTT
CDR3aa: CASSISGGEDTQYF
abundance: NA
d_gene: TRBD2
j_gene: TRBJ2-3
v_gene: TRBV7-7

CDR3nt: TGCGCCAGCAGCCAAACTCTTAATGAAAAACTGTTTTTT
CDR3aa: CASSQTLNEKLFF
abundance: NA
d_gene: NA
j_gene: TRBJ1-4
v_gene: TRBV4-1

CDR3nt: TGTGCCAGCAGCCCAGGCTTGTGGAATAATGAAAAACTGTTTTTT
CDR3aa: CASSPGLWNNEKLFF
abundance: NA
d_gene: NA
j_gene: TRBJ1-4
v_gene: TRBV5-6

CDR3nt: TGTGCCAGCAGCAGTGGGACAGGGTACACCGGGGAGCTGTTTTTT
CDR3aa: CASSSGTGYTGELFF
abundance: few
d_gene: TRBD1
j_gene: TRBJ2-2
v_gene: TRBV5-4

CDR3nt: TGTGCCAGCAGTTTGAGACCGGGGGGCAATCAGCCCCAGCATTTT
CDR3aa: CASSLRPGGNQPQHF
abundance: NA
d_gene: NA
j_gene: TRBJ1-5
v_gene: TRBV28

CDR3nt: TGTGCCAGCAGTTTATCGACCAACAGAATGAACACTGAAGCTTTCTTT
CDR3aa: CASSLSTNRMNTEAFF
abundance: NA
d_gene: NA
j_gene: TRBJ1-1
v_gene: TRBV27

CDR3nt: TGTGCCAGCAGCGGGACAGTACAAGAGACCCAGTACTTC
CDR3aa: CASSGTVQETQYF
abundance: NA
d_gene: TRBD1
j_gene: TRBJ2-5
v_gene: TRBV2